These 17 T cell receptor beta chains were sequenced from one sample in a study of CD8+CD57+ T cells in acquired aplastic anemia. CD8+CD57+ cell expansion, shown by flow cytometry, had occurred in the patients selected for sequencing. Genomic DNA templated the TCR beta VDJ and CDR3 profiling. TCRdb reanalysed the reads using MiXCR and keeps one entry per CDR3 protein. The table has a few hundred thousand distinct CDR3 sequences, around 49% seen once. Material for sequencing was sorted CD4+, CD8+, or CD8+CD57+ T cells (not recorded which) from PBMCs. Source of these receptors: a human donor with aplastic anemia.

This clonotype has at least ten counts. The chain recombines TRBV5-1 with TRBJ1-4, with D maybe TRBD1 (6 bases). Per germline, CDR1 SGHRS and CDR2 YFSETQ. The CDR3 consists of 13 residues. Trimming cost V 5 bases and J 3 bases, with 8 bases left between them. CDR3 residues: CASRDSPNEKLFF. The CDR3 DNA follows: TGCGCCAGCAGGGACAGTCCTAATGAAAAACTGTTTTTT.

The V call is TRBV20-1, the J call TRBJ2-1; 9 positions match TRBD1. V was pared by 1 base and J by 2 bases, with 3 bases of the junction left unmatched. Germline values: CDR1 DFQATT, CDR2 SNEGSKA (reference sequence). The CDR3 is 15 amino acids. This CDR3 is CSARAGDRAYNEQFF. CDR3 sequence (DNA): TGCAGTGCTAGAGCCGGGGACAGGGCCTACAATGAGCAGTTCTTC.

This clonotype was picked up many times. The chain combines TRBV19 with TRBJ1-5; TRBD1 might be the D (6 bases). The CDR3 covers 16 residues. Trimming removed 3 bases from V and 0 bases from J, with 12 bases in between. Germline assignment: CDR1 LNHDA and CDR2 SQIVND (reference sequence). The CDR3 loop reads CASSITQGTSNQPQHF. In DNA form, the CDR3 reads TGTGCCAGTAGTATTACGCAGGGGACTAGCAATCAGCCCCAGCATTTT. The full variable domain, with the rest looked up from reference TRBV19 and TRBJ1-5, is DGGITQSPKYLFRKEGQNVTLSCEQNLNHDAMYWYRQDPGQGLRLIYYSQIVNDFQKGDIAEGYSVSREKKESFPLTVTSAQKNPTAFYLCASSITQGTSNQPQHFGDGTRLSIL.

As regards this clonotype: This may be a read error: a much more frequent sequence differs by one nucleotide. A read error is likely, as this CDR3 ends without the conserved phenylalanine or tryptophan. J is TRBJ1-2 and V is TRBV20-1; D possibly corresponds to TRBD1 (6 bases). Germline CDR1 is DFQATT and CDR2 is SNEGSKA (reference sequence). This CDR3 has 12 amino acids. Trimming stripped 5 bases from V and 4 bases from J, with 11 bases between. The CDR3 loop is CSAPWGAYGYTC. CDR3 DNA: TGCAGTGCTCCCTGGGGGGCCTATGGCTACACCTGC.

This clonotype appeared many times. The chain couples TRBV19 to TRBJ1-4; tentative D call: TRBD1 (6 bases). This CDR3 contains 15 residues. Germline CDR1 LNHDA, CDR2 SQIVND (reference sequence). Trimming took off 3 bases at V and 5 bases at J, with 13 bases between the two ends. The CDR3 here is CASSIPGDLNEKLFF. CDR3 DNA: TGTGCCAGTAGTATCCCAGGGGACCTCAATGAAAAACTGTTTTTT.

This chain links TRBV5-5 with TRBJ2-7; 10 positions match TRBD1. V lost 0 bases to trimming and J lost 3 bases; unmatched junction nucleotides: 3. CDR3 length: 15 residues. Germline V gene data show CDR1 as SGHKS and CDR2 as YYEKEE (reference sequence). This CDR3 is CASSLAGQGHYEQYF. The CDR3 DNA is TGTGCCAGCAGCTTGGCGGGACAGGGGCACTACGAGCAGTACTTC. Supplemented by reference TRBV5-5 and TRBJ2-7, the full variable domain reads DAGVTQSPTHLIKTRGQQVTLRCSPISGHKSVSWYQQVLGQGPQFIFQYYEKEERGRGNFPDRFSARQFPNYSSELNVNALLLGDSALYLCASSLAGQGHYEQYFGPGTRLTVT.

This clonotype was seen many times. The J gene is TRBJ2-7, the V gene TRBV4-1; 8 nucleotides line up with TRBD2. The CDR3 loop spans 16 amino acids. V shed 1 base and J 3 bases; nucleotides not matched to a gene: 8. Germline V gene sequence: CDR1 MGHRA, CDR2 YSYEKL. The chain's CDR3 is CASSQAAGGPIYEQYF. The CDR3 region has the DNA TGCGCCAGCAGCCAAGCTGCGGGGGGCCCTATCTACGAGCAGTACTTC.

The rearrangement joins TRBV2 to TRBJ1-2; no firm D call. The CDR3 length is 14 residues. Trimming took off 6 bases at V and 0 bases at J, with 11 bases between the two ends. The germline V gene encodes CDR1 SNHLY and CDR2 FYNNEI. The CDR3 spells CASSDGRSNYGYTF. CDR3 in DNA: TGTGCCAGCAGCGACGGACGGTCTAACTATGGCTACACCTTC.

The genes are TRBV28 and TRBJ2-3; D is unresolved. Germline loops: CDR1 MDHEN, CDR2 SYDVKM. The CDR3 totals 14 residues. CDR3 protein: CGASSPSVQDTQYF. The CDR3 DNA follows: TGTGGTGCCAGCAGCCCGTCCGTTCAGGATACGCAGTATTTT.

The chain links TRBV25-1 to TRBJ2-3; TRBD1 matches at 9 bases. The CDR3 has 16 amino acids. The ends lost 8 bases at V and 5 bases at J; junction bases unmatched: 14. Germline CDR1 is MGHDK and CDR2 is SYGVNS. The CDR3 reads CASSSYRGRTEDTQYF. The CDR3 DNA is TGTGCCAGCTCAAGCTACAGGGGGCGCACGGAAGATACGCAGTATTTT.

This clonotype was counted at least ten times. This chain links TRBV6-1 with TRBJ1-1; TRBD1 is a possible D gene (5 bases). In germline, CDR1 is MNHNS, CDR2 SASEGT. With 8 bases removed from V and 7 bases from J, the gap between germline ends came to 20 bases. CDR3 length: 14 residues. The chain's CDR3 is CASGRLGGKDEAFF. The CDR3 nucleotides read TGTGCCAGCGGGCGACTTGGGGGAAAGGATGAAGCTTTCTTT.

This chain uses TRBV12-3 or TRBV12-4 with TRBJ1-1; perhaps TRBD1 as D (5 bases). The V and J ends lost 10 bases and 3 bases respectively, with 15 bases between them. This CDR3 is 13 amino acids long. The CDR3 DNA sequence: TGTGCCACCCGTGGGGACCGGGACACTGAAGCTTTCTTT. It specifies CATRGDRDTEAFF.

Points on this clonotype: Germline and junction disagree at one end, which may indicate a read error. This rearrangement joins TRBV2 to TRBJ1-6; a possible D gene is TRBD1 (6 bases). Per germline, CDR1 SNHLY and CDR2 FYNNEI. The CDR3 is 14 residues long. The CDR3 loop reads CASSESRGESPLYF. CDR3 nucleotide sequence: TGTGCCAGCAGTGAGTCGAGGGGGGAATCACCCCTCTACTTT.

The chain joins TRBV19 to TRBJ2-1; D gene unclear. V lost 1 base and J 1 base, leaving 8 bases between the germline ends. This CDR3 spans 15 amino acids. Germline CDR1 is LNHDA and CDR2 is SQIVND (reference sequence). CDR3 sequence: CASSIVGKSYNEQFF. In DNA, the CDR3 is TGTGCCAGTAGTATAGTGGGCAAGTCCTACAATGAGCAGTTCTTC.

Points on this clonotype: Sequence at one end of the junction differs from germline and may be a read error. The chain joins TRBV29-1 to TRBJ2-7; a weak D match, TRBD2 (5 bases). CDR1 is SQVTM, CDR2 ANQGSEA, per germline. The CDR3 is made up of 12 amino acids. CDR3 loop: CSVMDGNYGQYF. DNA for the CDR3: TGCAGCGTTATGGACGGGAACTACGGGCAGTACTTC.

The CDR3 DNA is TGTGCCAGCAGTGATTGGGGGAATTCACCCCTCCACTTT. It specifies CASSDWGNSPLHF. The chain employs TRBV6-6 and TRBJ1-6, with D possibly matching TRBD1 (5 bases). CDR3 size: 13 residues. Trimming left V 5 bases short and J 7 bases short, with 9 bases between. CDR1 MNHNY and CDR2 SVGAGI come from the germline V gene (reference sequence).

This clonotype appeared many times. The chain links TRBV9 to TRBJ1-2, with 8 positions matching TRBD1. The V and J ends lost 0 bases and 6 bases, in that order; junction bases with no gene match: 1. Germline V gene data show CDR1 as SGDLS and CDR2 as YYNGEE. The CDR3 loop spans 13 amino acids. In DNA form, the CDR3 reads TGTGCCAGCAGCGTAGGGACAGGGAATGGCTACACCTTC. This translates into CASSVGTGNGYTF.